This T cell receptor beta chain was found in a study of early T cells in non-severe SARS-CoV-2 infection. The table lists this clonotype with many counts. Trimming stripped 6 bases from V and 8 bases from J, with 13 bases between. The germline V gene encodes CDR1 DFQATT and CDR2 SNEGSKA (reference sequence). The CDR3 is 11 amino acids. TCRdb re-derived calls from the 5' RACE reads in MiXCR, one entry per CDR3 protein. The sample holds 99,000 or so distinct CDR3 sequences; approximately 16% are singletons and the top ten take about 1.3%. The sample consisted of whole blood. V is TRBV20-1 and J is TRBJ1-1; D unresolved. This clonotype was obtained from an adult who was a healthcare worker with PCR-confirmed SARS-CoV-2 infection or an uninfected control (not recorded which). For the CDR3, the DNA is TGCAGTGCGGCCAGGCAGACCGAAGCTTTCTTT. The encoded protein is CSAARQTEAFF.